This is a list of T cell receptor beta chains from one sample in a study of T cell clonotyping in hematopoietic cell transplantation. Sequenced by immunoSEQ multiplex PCR; TCRdb stores in-frame clones only, minus some. The table lists tens of thousands of clones, 96% of them singletons. The sample was peripheral blood mononuclear cells, taken before stem cell transplant. These receptor sequences come from a woman between 45 and 65 years old with acute myeloid leukemia. Some clones in this sample may be carry-over from other donors' samples. CDR3s include the opening cysteine and the closing phenylalanine or tryptophan. The D gene is left open where the match is weak.

v_call	d_call	j_call	cdr3_aa	cdr3_nt
TRBV2	NA	TRBJ1-1	CASSELAGQNTEAFF	TGTGCCAGCAGTGAATTGGCGGGGCAGAACACTGAAGCTTTCTTT
TRBV5-4	TRBD2	TRBJ2-7	CASSRGLADYEQYF	TGTGCCAGCAGCCGGGGACTAGCGGACTACGAGCAGTACTTC
TRBV5-1	TRBD1	TRBJ2-2	CASSLDRGRTGELFF	TGCGCCAGCAGCTTGGACAGGGGGCGCACCGGGGAGCTGTTTTTT
TRBV2	NA	TRBJ1-2	CASSVLVSNYGYTF	TGTGCCAGCAGTGTTTTAGTTTCTAACTATGGCTACACCTTC
TRBV29-1	NA	TRBJ1-2	CSVVQGGHGYTF	TGCAGCGTTGTACAGGGCGGCCATGGCTACACCTTC
TRBV7-2	NA	TRBJ1-2	CASSGAANYGYTF	TGTGCCAGCAGCGGGGCTGCCAACTATGGCTACACCTTC
TRBV2	NA	TRBJ1-2	CASSHTSSYGYTF	TGTGCCAGCAGTCATACAAGCAGCTATGGCTACACCTTC
TRBV5-1	NA	TRBJ2-3	CASSLEGRDTQYF	TGCGCCAGCAGCTTGGAGGGGAGAGATACGCAGTATTTT
TRBV6-6	NA	TRBJ1-1	CASSTGQAHRGTEAFF	TGTGCCAGCAGTACAGGGCAGGCCCATAGGGGCACTGAAGCTTTCTTT
TRBV30	NA	TRBJ1-2	CAWSSGRTYGYTF	TGTGCCTGGAGTTCTGGAAGGACCTATGGCTACACCTTC
TRBV6-5	NA	TRBJ1-1	CASSFIGIAEAFF	TGTGCCAGCAGTTTTATAGGGATCGCTGAAGCTTTCTTT
TRBV6-5	TRBD1	TRBJ1-4	CASSYIQGAEKLFF	TGTGCCAGCAGTTATATTCAGGGGGCTGAGAAACTGTTTTTT
TRBV7-2	NA	TRBJ1-6	CASSLAIRANSPLHF	TGTGCCAGCAGCTTAGCAATCAGGGCCAATTCACCCCTCCACTTT
TRBV6-6	NA	TRBJ2-1	CASSYSDEQFF	TGTGCCAGCAGTTACTCGGATGAGCAGTTCTTC
TRBV2	TRBD2	TRBJ2-2	CASSVVREGTGELFF	TGTGCCAGCAGTGTGGTGCGGGAGGGCACCGGGGAGCTGTTTTTT
TRBV6-6	TRBD1	TRBJ2-7	CASSTTTWDRNYEQYF	TGTGCCAGCAGTACTACGACCTGGGACAGAAACTACGAGCAGTACTTC
TRBV5-1	NA	TRBJ2-6	CASSLVSGANVLTF	TGCGCCAGCAGCTTGGTTTCTGGGGCCAACGTCCTGACTTTC
TRBV15	NA	TRBJ2-4	CATSIRGGAKNIQYF	TGTGCCACCAGCATACGAGGGGGGGCCAAAAACATTCAGTACTTC
TRBV27	TRBD1	TRBJ1-2	CASSLTGNYGYTF	TGTGCCAGCAGTTTGACAGGGAACTATGGCTACACCTTC
TRBV6-5	NA	TRBJ2-6	CASISTPGANVLTF	TGTGCCAGCATCTCGACCCCTGGGGCCAACGTCCTGACTTTC